This T cell receptor (beta chain) is drawn from a study of CD8 T cells in Susac syndrome (dated by TCRdb to the late 2010s). Broadly, across the study: Among the sequenced Susac syndrome patients, 5 or 6 had clinically active disease and roughly 8 were in clinical remission. At blood withdrawal, Susac syndrome patients were either therapy-naive, taking corticosteroids (in some cases with IVIg as well), or taking IVIg alone. The study used repertoire sequencing to test whether antigen drove CD8+ T cell activation and differentiation in Susac syndrome. Here is what the overall study found, with its caveats: No clonal expansion was detected in the CD4+ T cell repertoire of Susac syndrome patients. The TCR sequencing and HLA analysis was acknowledged to have included a relatively small number of individuals.

Peripheral blood CD8+ and CD4+ T cells from healthy donors, Susac syndrome patients and multiple sclerosis patients were profiled by high-throughput TCR beta sequencing. The Susac syndrome patients fulfilled recently defined diagnostic criteria for definite or probable disease. Bulk CD8+ and CD4+ T cells were purified by magnetic negative isolation, while CD8+ TEMRA cells were enriched using FACS. Blood was drawn into EDTA tubes, processed within 24 hours, and PBMCs were isolated by density gradient centrifugation. PBMCs intended for TCR sequencing were cryopreserved in liquid nitrogen and thawed later in a water bath at 37 degrees C. The sorted or isolated CD4+, CD8+ and CD8+ TEMRA cells had a purity of 90% or higher. In the case of this clonotype: Its antigen is currently not known. Base qualities are not at hand, and no much larger clone is one base apart.

V and J are trimmed by 6 bases and 5 bases, and the gene matches miss 15 bases of the junction. CDR1 and CDR2 are drawn from the germline V gene: MNHNS, SASEGT. Its CDR3 holds 16 amino acids, cysteine through phenylalanine. The CDR3 DNA has 48 bases and is translated from base 1. RNA was extracted using the RNeasy kit, and roughly 0.5 to 1 microgram was reverse transcribed with random hexamers. TCR beta CDR3 regions were amplified with the immunoSEQ multiplex PCR assay covering 54 Vbeta and 13 Jbeta segments. PCR amplification bias was corrected by using a synthetic template baseline for primer optimization and computational correction. Concerning the study's data processing: Only productive sequences were kept, with reads annotated to V, D and J genes according to IMGT and analyzed in immunoSEQ Analyzer. To calculate clonality, Shannon entropy was normalized by log2 of the number of productive unique sequences and then subtracted from one. For each patient and control, public and private clones were evaluated among the 100 most prevalent clones. Susac-specific clones were defined as absent from healthy and MS cohorts, about 1,100 published viral clones and other ImmuneACCESS disease sequences. TCRdb trimmed the raw reads at Q25, called clones with MiXCR and kept productive beta chains. Rows are unified per CDR3 protein, each entry keeping the most common DNA and genes. The V and J calls and clone size come from TCRdb's table, not from the authors' own analysis. This sample holds around 170,000 distinct CDR3 sequences; roughly 95% were observed only once. The top ten clonotypes cover around 0.12% of the sample.

The TCR originated in a human donor with Susac syndrome. Sequencing was performed on CD4+ T cells from PBMCs. The chain uses TRBV6-1 and TRBJ2-5; 7 central bases correspond to TRBD2. The nucleotides are TGTGCCAGCAGCCTCTCTCGGGGGAGGGGAGGGGAGACCCAGTACTTC. This translates into CASSLSRGRGGETQYF.